This passage covers 14 T cell receptor beta chains from one sample sequenced in a study of blood T cell repertoires in COVID-19. Sequenced by immunoSEQ multiplex PCR; TCRdb stores in-frame clones only, minus some. The data contain 200,000 to 250,000 clones, more than 70% of them singletons. The sample was peripheral blood. The receptors derive from a woman over 75 with acute or convalescent COVID-19.

V and J are TRBV4-1 and TRBJ2-2; D perhaps matches TRBD2 (6 bases). Trimming stripped 4 bases from V and 1 base from J, with 13 bases between. The CDR3 consists of 16 residues. Germline assignment: CDR1 MGHRA and CDR2 YSYEKL. CDR3 in amino acids: CASSPPGGMNTGELFF. DNA of the CDR3: TGCGCCAGCAGCCCACCTGGGGGGATGAACACCGGGGAGCTGTTTTTT.

The rearrangement joins TRBV7-9 to TRBJ1-1; D gene unclear. The CDR3 length is 13 residues. The V end was cut by 5 bases, the J end by 8 bases, with 15 bases between. The germline V gene has CDR1 SEHNR and CDR2 FQNEAQ (reference sequence). CDR3 nucleotide sequence: TGTGCCAGCAGCCGCGGGGAGGCAGAAGAAGCTTTCTTT. It is translated as CASSRGEAEEAFF. Supplemented by reference TRBV7-9 and TRBJ1-1, the full variable domain reads DTGVSQNPRHKITKRGQNVTFRCDPISEHNRLYWYRQTLGQGPEFLTYFQNEAQLEKSRLLSDRFSAERPKGSFSTLEIQRTEQGDSAMYLCASSRGEAEEAFFGQGTRLTVV.

The genes are TRBV28 and TRBJ2-7, with no clear D. The germline CDR1 and CDR2 sequences are MDHEN and SYDVKM. This CDR3 contains 13 residues. Trimming took off 5 bases at V and 4 bases at J, with 12 bases between the two ends. The CDR3 protein is CASSPPDLYEQYF. Here the CDR3 DNA reads TGTGCCAGCAGTCCTCCCGACTTGTACGAGCAGTACTTC.

The chain employs TRBV5-6 and TRBJ1-1, with TRBD1 as a possible D gene (6 bases). V lost 1 base to trimming and J lost 7 bases, with 11 bases between them. Germline CDR1 reads SGHDT; CDR2 reads YYEEEE. The CDR3 length is 13 residues. The CDR3 coding sequence is TGTGCCAGCAGCTTGACAGGGAGTAGTGAAGCTTTCTTT. This encodes CASSLTGSSEAFF.

As regards this clone: An end of the junction does not agree with germline; a read error may underlie this. The V gene is TRBV27, the J gene TRBJ1-2; 9 bases align to TRBD1. Germline V CDR1 and CDR2: MNHEY, SMNVEV (reference sequence). The CDR3 length is 14 residues. CDR3 amino acids: CASSFRVGQGCGRF. CDR3 sequence (DNA): TGTGCCAGCAGTTTCCGAGTTGGACAGGGGTGCGGGCGATTC.

The rearrangement links TRBV3-1 (or the pseudogene TRBV3-2) to TRBJ2-7, with D tentatively TRBD1 (6 bases). This CDR3 has 16 amino acids. The germline V gene encodes CDR1 LGHDT and CDR2 YNNKEL (reference sequence). V gave up 3 bases and J gave up 7 bases, with 22 bases separating them. The CDR3 region is CASSHLLTRGFGEQYF. DNA for the CDR3: TGTGCCAGCAGCCACCTACTGACAAGGGGGTTCGGGGAGCAGTACTTC.

As DNA, the CDR3 is TGTGCCAGCAGTTCTGGAGGGTCTAACTATGGCTACACCTTC. This codes for CASSSGGSNYGYTF. The V gene is TRBV7-9, the J gene TRBJ1-2; D not resolved. Trimming took 6 bases from V and 0 from J, leaving 11 bases between them. The CDR3 is made up of 14 amino acids. Germline V gives CDR1 SEHNR, CDR2 FQNEAQ (reference sequence).

The rearrangement links TRBV7-2 to TRBJ2-6; perhaps TRBD1 as D (6 bases). This CDR3 is 15 amino acids long. Germline CDR1 reads SGHTA; CDR2 reads FQGNSA. Trimming cost V 4 bases and J 11 bases, with 18 bases left between them. This CDR3 is CASSSQTGVGDVLTF. In DNA form, the CDR3 reads TGTGCCAGCAGCTCCCAGACAGGAGTGGGGGACGTCCTGACTTTC.

This rearrangement joins TRBV12-3 or TRBV12-4 to TRBJ2-7; D might be TRBD2 (5 bases). This CDR3 has 13 residues. The V and J ends lost 2 bases and 6 bases respectively, with 11 bases between them. The CDR3: CASSLIGGGEQYF. The CDR3 coding sequence is TGTGCCAGCAGTTTAATAGGAGGAGGCGAGCAGTACTTC.

This clone was counted ten times or more. This chain links TRBV11-2 with TRBJ2-3; 7 bases are a match to TRBD2. Trimming at V came to 5 bases and at J to 4 bases, leaving 9 bases not matched to a gene. This CDR3 contains 15 residues. Looked up from germline, CDR1 is SGHAT and CDR2 is FQNNGV. CDR3 residues: CASSLRGAGADTQYF. CDR3 DNA: TGTGCCAGCAGCCTAAGGGGTGCGGGAGCAGATACGCAGTATTTT.

The chain uses TRBV3-1 (or the pseudogene TRBV3-2) and TRBJ1-2; 10 nucleotides align to TRBD1. The V and J ends lost 2 bases and 8 bases, in that order; junction bases with no gene match: 5. The germline V gene encodes CDR1 LGHDT and CDR2 YNNKEL (reference sequence). This CDR3 is built from 14 residues. The CDR3 loop reads CASSQRRQGAGYTF. The CDR3 nucleotides read TGTGCCAGCAGCCAACGGAGACAGGGGGCCGGCTACACCTTC.

This clone has a single count. The chain links TRBV28 to TRBJ1-3; D gene unclear. The CDR3 sequence is 15 residues long. V lost 1 base to trimming and J lost 3 bases, with 10 bases between them. Germline loops: CDR1 MDHEN, CDR2 SYDVKM. The DNA of the CDR3 is TGTGCCAGCAGTTTATCCGGGTTTGGTGGAAACACCATATATTTT. Translated: CASSLSGFGGNTIYF.

The chain carries TRBV14 and TRBJ1-3; D is unclear. This CDR3 is built from 15 residues. Germline V CDR1 and CDR2: SGHDN, FVKESK. V was cut by 1 base and J by 1 base, with 8 bases left in between. The CDR3 sequence: CASSQAVISGNTIYF. The CDR3 DNA reads as TGTGCCAGCAGCCAAGCAGTTATATCTGGAAACACCATATATTTT.

The chain links TRBV10-3 to TRBJ2-3; D is possibly TRBD2 (6 bases). CDR1 ENHRY and CDR2 SYGVKD come from the germline V gene. V was cut by 4 bases and J by 6 bases, with 14 bases left in between. The CDR3 consists of 14 residues. This CDR3 is CAISGRRGEDTQYF. Here the CDR3 DNA reads TGTGCCATCAGTGGGAGGAGGGGTGAGGATACGCAGTATTTT.